There are many counts of the clone carrying this TCR beta chain. The data belong to a study of Graves' ophthalmopathy and Graves' hyperthyroidism. For repertoire sequencing, the TCR beta CDR3 regions were amplified from RNA transcripts. After a first-round RT-PCR with HTBI primers, a second-round multiplex PCR was run. Via MiXCR, TCRdb re-called the multiplex PCR reads, giving one row per CDR3 protein. The repertoire holds fewer than 400,000 distinct CDR3 sequences, with approximately 20% as singletons. This CDR3 region has 15 residues. Germline CDR1 LNHDA, CDR2 SQIVND (reference sequence). Trimming removed 6 bases at V and 2 bases at J, with 16 bases between.

Input material: peripheral blood. The J gene is TRBJ1-2, the V gene TRBV19, with D tentatively TRBD1 (5 bases). The sequence was collected from a young woman with Graves' ophthalmopathy. CDR3 sequence (DNA): TGTGCCAGTAGGGGGGGACCGCGCAGGAACTATGGCTACACCTTC. Translated, it gives CASRGGPRRNYGYTF.